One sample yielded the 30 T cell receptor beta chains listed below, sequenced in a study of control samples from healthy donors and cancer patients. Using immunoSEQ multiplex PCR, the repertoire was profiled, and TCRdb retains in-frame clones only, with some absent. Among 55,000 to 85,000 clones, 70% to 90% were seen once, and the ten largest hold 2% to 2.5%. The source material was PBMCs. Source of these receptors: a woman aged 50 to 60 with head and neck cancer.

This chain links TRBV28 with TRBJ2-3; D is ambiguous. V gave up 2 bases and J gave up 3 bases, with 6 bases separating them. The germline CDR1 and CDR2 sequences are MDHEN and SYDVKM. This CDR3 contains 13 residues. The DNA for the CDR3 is TGTGCCAGCAGTTTAGTAGGGACAGATACGCAGTATTTT. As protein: CASSLVGTDTQYF.

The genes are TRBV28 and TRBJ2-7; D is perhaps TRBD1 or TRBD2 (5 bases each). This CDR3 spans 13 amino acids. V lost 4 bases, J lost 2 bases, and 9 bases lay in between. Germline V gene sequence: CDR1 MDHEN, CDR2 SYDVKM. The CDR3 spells CASSWGKPYEQYF. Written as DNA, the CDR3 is TGTGCCAGCAGTTGGGGGAAACCCTACGAGCAGTACTTC.

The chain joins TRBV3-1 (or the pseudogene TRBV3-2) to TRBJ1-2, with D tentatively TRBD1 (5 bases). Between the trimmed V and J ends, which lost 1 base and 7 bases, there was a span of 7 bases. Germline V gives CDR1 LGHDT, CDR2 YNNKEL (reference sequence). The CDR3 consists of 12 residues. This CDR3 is CASSQGGFGYTF. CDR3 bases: TGTGCCAGCAGCCAAGGGGGGTTTGGCTACACCTTC.

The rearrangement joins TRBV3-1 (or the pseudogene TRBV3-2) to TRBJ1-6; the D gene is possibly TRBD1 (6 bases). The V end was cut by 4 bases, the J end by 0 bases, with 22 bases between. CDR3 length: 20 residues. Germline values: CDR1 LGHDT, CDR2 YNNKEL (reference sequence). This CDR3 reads CASSRFAVDSSSSYNSPLHF. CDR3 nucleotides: TGTGCCAGCAGCCGTTTCGCGGTGGACAGTTCAAGCTCCTATAATTCACCCCTCCACTTT.

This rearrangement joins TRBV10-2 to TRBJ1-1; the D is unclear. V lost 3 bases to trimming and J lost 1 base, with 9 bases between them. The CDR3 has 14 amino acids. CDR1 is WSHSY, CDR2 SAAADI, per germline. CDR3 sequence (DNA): TGCGCCAGCAGTGACACGGACGGGAACACTGAAGCTTTCTTT. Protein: CASSDTDGNTEAFF.

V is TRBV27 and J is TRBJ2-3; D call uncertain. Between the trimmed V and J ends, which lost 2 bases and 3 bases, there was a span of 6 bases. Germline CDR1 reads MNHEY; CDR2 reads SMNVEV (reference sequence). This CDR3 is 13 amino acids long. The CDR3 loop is CASSLALTDTQYF. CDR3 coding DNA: TGTGCCAGCAGTTTAGCTTTAACAGATACGCAGTATTTT.

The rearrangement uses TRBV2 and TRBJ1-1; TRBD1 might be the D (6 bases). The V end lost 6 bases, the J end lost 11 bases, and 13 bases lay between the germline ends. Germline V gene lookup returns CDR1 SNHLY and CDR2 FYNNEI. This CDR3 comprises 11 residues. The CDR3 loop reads CASRGYRVAFF. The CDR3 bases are TGTGCCAGCAGGGGATACAGGGTTGCTTTCTTT.

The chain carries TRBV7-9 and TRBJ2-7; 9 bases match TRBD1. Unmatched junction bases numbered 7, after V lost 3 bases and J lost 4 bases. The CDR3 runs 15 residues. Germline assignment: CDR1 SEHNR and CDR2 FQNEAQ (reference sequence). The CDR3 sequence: CASSFTGTGTYEQYF. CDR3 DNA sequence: TGTGCCAGCAGCTTTACCGGGACAGGGACGTACGAGCAGTACTTC.

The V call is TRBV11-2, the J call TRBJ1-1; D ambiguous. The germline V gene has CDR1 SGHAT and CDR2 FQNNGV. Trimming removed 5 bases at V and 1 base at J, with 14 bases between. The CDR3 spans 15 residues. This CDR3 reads CASSPYSFGNTEAFF. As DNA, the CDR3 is TGTGCCAGCAGCCCCTACTCATTCGGGAACACTGAAGCTTTCTTT.

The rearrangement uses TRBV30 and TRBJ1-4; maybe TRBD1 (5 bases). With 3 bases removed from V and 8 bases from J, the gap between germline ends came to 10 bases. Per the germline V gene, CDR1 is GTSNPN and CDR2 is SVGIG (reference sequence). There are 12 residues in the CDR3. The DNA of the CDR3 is TGTGCCTGGAGCAGCGGGGGGGAAAAACTGTTTTTT. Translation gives CAWSSGGEKLFF.

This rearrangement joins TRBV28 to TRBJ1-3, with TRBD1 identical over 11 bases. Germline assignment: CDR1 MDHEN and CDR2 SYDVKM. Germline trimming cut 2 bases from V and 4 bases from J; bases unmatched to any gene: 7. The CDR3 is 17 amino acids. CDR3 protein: CASSLPGTGGAGNTIYF. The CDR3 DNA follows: TGTGCCAGCAGTTTACCCGGGACAGGGGGTGCCGGAAACACCATATATTTT. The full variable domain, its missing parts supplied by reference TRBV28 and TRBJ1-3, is DVKVTQSSRYLVKRTGEKVFLECVQDMDHENMFWYRQDPGLGLRLIYFSYDVKMKEKGDIPEGYSVSREKKERFSLILESASTNQTSMYLCASSLPGTGGAGNTIYFGEGSWLTVV.

The DNA of the CDR3 is TGTGCCAGCAGCTTAGGTGGAGGACTGGGCTCCTACAATGAGCAGTTCTTC. Protein: CASSLGGGLGSYNEQFF. This sequence joins TRBV7-2 and TRBJ2-1; the D gene is possibly TRBD2 (5 bases). CDR1 is SGHTA, CDR2 FQGNSA, per germline. V gave up 1 base and J gave up 0 bases, with 13 bases separating them. This CDR3 contains 17 residues.

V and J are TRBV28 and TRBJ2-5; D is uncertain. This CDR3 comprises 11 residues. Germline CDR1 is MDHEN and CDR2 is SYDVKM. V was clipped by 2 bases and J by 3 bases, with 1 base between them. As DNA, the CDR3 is TGTGCCAGCAGTTTAAAAGAGACCCAGTACTTC. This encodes CASSLKETQYF.

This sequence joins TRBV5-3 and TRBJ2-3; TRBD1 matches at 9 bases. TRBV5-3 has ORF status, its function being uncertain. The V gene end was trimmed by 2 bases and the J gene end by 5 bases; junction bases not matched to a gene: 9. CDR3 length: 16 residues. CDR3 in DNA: TGTGCCAGAAGCTTTGTAAGGACAGGGGTAAGAGATACGCAGTATTTT. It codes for CARSFVRTGVRDTQYF.

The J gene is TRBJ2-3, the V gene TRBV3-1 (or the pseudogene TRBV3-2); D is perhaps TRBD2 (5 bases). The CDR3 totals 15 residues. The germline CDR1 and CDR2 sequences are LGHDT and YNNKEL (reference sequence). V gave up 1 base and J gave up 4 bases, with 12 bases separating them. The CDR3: CASSQGGSVADTQYF. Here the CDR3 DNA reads TGTGCCAGCAGCCAAGGAGGGAGCGTCGCAGATACGCAGTATTTT.

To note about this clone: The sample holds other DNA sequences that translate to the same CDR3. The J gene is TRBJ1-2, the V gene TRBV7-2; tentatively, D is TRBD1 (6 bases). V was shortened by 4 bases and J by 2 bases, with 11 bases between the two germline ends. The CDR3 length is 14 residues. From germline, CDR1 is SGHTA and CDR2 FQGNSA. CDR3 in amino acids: CASSSLTGNYGYTF. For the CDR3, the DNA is TGTGCCAGCAGCTCTCTAACAGGGAACTATGGCTACACCTTC.

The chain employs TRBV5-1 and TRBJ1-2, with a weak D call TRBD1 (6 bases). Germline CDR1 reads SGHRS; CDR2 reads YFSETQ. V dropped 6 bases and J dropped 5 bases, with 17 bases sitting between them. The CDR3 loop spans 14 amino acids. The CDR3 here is CASTAIGGTYGYTF. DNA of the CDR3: TGCGCCAGCACCGCTATAGGGGGAACTTATGGCTACACCTTC.

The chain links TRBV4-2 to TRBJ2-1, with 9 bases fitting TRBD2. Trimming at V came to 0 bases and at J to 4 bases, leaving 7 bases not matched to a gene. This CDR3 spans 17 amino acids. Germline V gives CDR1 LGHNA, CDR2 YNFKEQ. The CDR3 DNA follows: TGTGCCAGCAGCCAAGATCAACAGCGGGGGGATTACAATGAGCAGTTCTTC. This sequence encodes CASSQDQQRGDYNEQFF.

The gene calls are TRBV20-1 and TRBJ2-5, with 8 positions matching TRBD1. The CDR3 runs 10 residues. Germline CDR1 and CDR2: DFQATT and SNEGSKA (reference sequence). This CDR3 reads CPGGRQTQYF. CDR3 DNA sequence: TGCCCAGGGGGCCGACAGACCCAGTACTTC.

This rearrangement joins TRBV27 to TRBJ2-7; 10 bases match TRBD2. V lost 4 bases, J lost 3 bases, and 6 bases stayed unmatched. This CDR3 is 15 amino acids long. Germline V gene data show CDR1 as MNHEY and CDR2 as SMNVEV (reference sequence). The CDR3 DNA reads TGTGCCAGCAGTTCCCAGCGGGGGGGCCTCTACGAGCAGTACTTC. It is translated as CASSSQRGGLYEQYF.

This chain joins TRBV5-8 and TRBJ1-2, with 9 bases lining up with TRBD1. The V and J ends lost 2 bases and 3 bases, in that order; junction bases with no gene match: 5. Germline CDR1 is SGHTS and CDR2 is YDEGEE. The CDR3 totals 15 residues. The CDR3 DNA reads TGTGCCAGCAGCTTAGGGACAGGGACTGACTATGGCTACACCTTC. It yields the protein CASSLGTGTDYGYTF.

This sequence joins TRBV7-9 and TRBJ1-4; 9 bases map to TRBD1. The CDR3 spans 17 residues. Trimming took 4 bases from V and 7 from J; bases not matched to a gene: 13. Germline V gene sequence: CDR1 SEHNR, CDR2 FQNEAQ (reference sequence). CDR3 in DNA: TGTGCCAGCAGCTCCGGGACAGGGTCCCCAGACAGTGAAAAACTGTTTTTT. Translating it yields CASSSGTGSPDSEKLFF.

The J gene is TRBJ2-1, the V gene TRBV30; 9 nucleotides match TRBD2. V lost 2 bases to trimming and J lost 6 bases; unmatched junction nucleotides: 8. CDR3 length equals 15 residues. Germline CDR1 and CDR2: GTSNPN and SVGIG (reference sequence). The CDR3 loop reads CAWSLAGSAINEQFF. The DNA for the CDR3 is TGTGCCTGGAGTCTAGCGGGGTCGGCTATCAATGAGCAGTTCTTC. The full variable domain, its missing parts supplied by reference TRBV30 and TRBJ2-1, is SQTIHQWPATLVQPVGSPLSLECTVEGTSNPNLYWYRQAAGRGLQLLFYSVGIGQISSEVPQNLSASRPQDRQFILSSKKLLLSDSGFYLCAWSLAGSAINEQFFGPGTRLTVL.

In nucleotides, the CDR3 is TGTGCCAGAAGCGGGCCCCTTAGCGGGGGGCCCGCTCTCGGCGAGCAGTACTTC. Translation gives CARSGPLSGGPALGEQYF. The chain couples TRBV5-3 to TRBJ2-7; 10 bases agree with TRBD2. TRBV5-3 is an ORF; its function is uncertain. After removal of 4 bases from V and 6 bases from J, the junction contained 19 bases not matched to a gene. This CDR3 comprises 18 residues.

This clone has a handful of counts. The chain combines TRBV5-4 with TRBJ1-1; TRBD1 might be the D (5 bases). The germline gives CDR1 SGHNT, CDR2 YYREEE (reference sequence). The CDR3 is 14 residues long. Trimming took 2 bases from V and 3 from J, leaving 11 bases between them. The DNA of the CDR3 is TGTGCCAGCAGCTTATCGGCAGGGCACACTGAAGCTTTCTTT. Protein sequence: CASSLSAGHTEAFF.

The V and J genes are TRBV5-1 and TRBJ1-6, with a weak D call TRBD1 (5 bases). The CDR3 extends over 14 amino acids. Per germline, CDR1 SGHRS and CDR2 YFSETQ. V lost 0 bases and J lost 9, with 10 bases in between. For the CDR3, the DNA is TGCGCCAGCAGCTTGGAGGGGTATCGTTCACCCCTCCACTTT. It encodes CASSLEGYRSPLHF. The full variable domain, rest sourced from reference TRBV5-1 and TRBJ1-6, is KAGVTQTPRYLIKTRGQQVTLSCSPISGHRSVSWYQQTPGQGLQFLFEYFSETQRNKGNFPGRFSGRQFSNSRSEMNVSTLELGDSALYLCASSLEGYRSPLHFGNGTRLTVT.

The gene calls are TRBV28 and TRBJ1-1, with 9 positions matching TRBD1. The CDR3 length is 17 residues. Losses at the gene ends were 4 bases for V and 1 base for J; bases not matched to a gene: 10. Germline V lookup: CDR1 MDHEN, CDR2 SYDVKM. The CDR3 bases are TGTGCCAGCAGTTCGCCGTCTTCGGACAGGGGGAACACTGAAGCTTTCTTT. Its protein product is CASSSPSSDRGNTEAFF.

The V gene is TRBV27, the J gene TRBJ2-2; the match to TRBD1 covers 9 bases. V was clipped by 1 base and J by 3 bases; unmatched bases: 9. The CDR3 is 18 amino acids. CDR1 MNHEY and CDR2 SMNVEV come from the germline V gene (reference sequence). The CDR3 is CASSLYGVRDRDTGELFF. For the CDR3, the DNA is TGTGCCAGCAGTTTATATGGGGTCCGGGACAGGGACACCGGGGAGCTGTTTTTT.

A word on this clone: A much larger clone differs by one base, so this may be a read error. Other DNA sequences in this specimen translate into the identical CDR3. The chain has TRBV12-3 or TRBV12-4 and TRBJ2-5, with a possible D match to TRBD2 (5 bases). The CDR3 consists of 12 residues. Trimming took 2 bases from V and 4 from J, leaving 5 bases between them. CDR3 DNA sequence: TGTGCCAGCAGTTTACGGGGAGAGACCCAGTACTTC. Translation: CASSLRGETQYF.

The CDR3 DNA follows: TGTGCCAGCAGCTTTGGGGGGACAGAGTATAATTCACCCCTCCACTTT. Its protein product is CASSFGGTEYNSPLHF. V usage is TRBV7-9 and J usage is TRBJ1-6; 7 nucleotides align to TRBD1. V gave up 3 bases and J gave up 4 bases; unmatched junction bases: 6. The germline CDR1 and CDR2 sequences are SEHNR and FQNEAQ (reference sequence). This CDR3 contains 16 residues.